These T cell receptor beta chains were read from a single sample in a study of OX40 agonist ivuxolimab in advanced cancers. Generated by immunoSEQ multiplex PCR, the TCRdb table keeps only in-frame clones and is missing some. The repertoire holds 90,000 to 100,000 clones, 75% to 90% seen once, with 0.8% to 0.9% in the top ten. The specimen was CD4+ or CD8+ T cells sorted from blood, collected in a trial of the OX40 agonist ivuxolimab. The receptors originated from an adult with an advanced solid tumor such as melanoma, head and neck, liver or kidney cancer. Both conserved end residues are part of each CDR3. Fields, in order: J gene, D gene, V gene, clone size, CDR3 protein, CDR3 DNA. The D gene is left open where the match is weak. A clone size is listed for some rows: how often the clone was seen (once, few, many), or a class if it is expanded.

j_call: TRBJ1-1; d_call: NA; v_call: TRBV6-6; clone_size: NA; cdr3_aa: CASYTGTVTEAFF; cdr3_nt: TGTGCCAGCTACACCGGGACTGTCACTGAAGCTTTCTTT
j_call: TRBJ2-7; d_call: NA; v_call: TRBV30; clone_size: NA; cdr3_aa: CAWSLAVRYEQYF; cdr3_nt: TGTGCCTGGAGTTTAGCGGTACGTTACGAGCAGTACTTC
j_call: TRBJ1-5; d_call: NA; v_call: TRBV28; clone_size: once; cdr3_aa: CASSSGANQPQHF; cdr3_nt: TGTGCCAGCAGTTCAGGGGCTAATCAGCCCCAGCATTTT
j_call: TRBJ2-3; d_call: NA; v_call: TRBV10-1; clone_size: NA; cdr3_aa: CASSDPADTQYF; cdr3_nt: TGCGCCAGCAGTGACCCGGCAGATACGCAGTATTTT
j_call: TRBJ2-1; d_call: NA; v_call: TRBV29-1; clone_size: NA; cdr3_aa: CSGVRTQEQFF; cdr3_nt: TGCAGCGGCGTCCGAACTCAAGAGCAGTTCTTC
j_call: TRBJ2-1; d_call: NA; v_call: TRBV28; clone_size: once; cdr3_aa: CASSLAVEEQFF; cdr3_nt: TGTGCCAGCAGTTTAGCGGTCGAAGAGCAGTTCTTC
j_call: TRBJ1-5; d_call: TRBD1; v_call: TRBV7-2; clone_size: NA; cdr3_aa: CASSLGTGYRQPQHF; cdr3_nt: TGTGCCAGCAGCTTAGGGACAGGGTACAGGCAGCCCCAGCATTTT
j_call: TRBJ2-7; d_call: NA; v_call: TRBV5-4; clone_size: NA; cdr3_aa: CASSPYFASYEQYF; cdr3_nt: TGTGCCAGCAGCCCCTACTTCGCCAGCTACGAGCAGTACTTC
j_call: TRBJ1-4; d_call: TRBD1; v_call: TRBV2; clone_size: once; cdr3_aa: CASREGQGNEKLFF; cdr3_nt: TGTGCCAGCAGGGAGGGACAGGGTAATGAAAAACTGTTTTTT
j_call: TRBJ1-5; d_call: NA; v_call: TRBV7-9; clone_size: NA; cdr3_aa: CASSPGRGDSNQPQHF; cdr3_nt: TGTGCCAGCAGCCCGGGACGGGGGGATAGCAATCAGCCCCAGCATTTT
j_call: TRBJ1-1; d_call: TRBD1; v_call: TRBV28; clone_size: few; cdr3_aa: CASSIQGAEAFF; cdr3_nt: TGTGCCAGCAGTATACAGGGGGCTGAAGCTTTCTTT
j_call: TRBJ2-1; d_call: TRBD2; v_call: TRBV4-2; clone_size: few; cdr3_aa: CASSRTSGGSYNEQFF; cdr3_nt: TGTGCCAGCAGCCGGACTAGCGGGGGAAGTTACAATGAGCAGTTCTTC
j_call: TRBJ2-1; d_call: TRBD1; v_call: TRBV29-1; clone_size: NA; cdr3_aa: CSARQGIGDEQFF; cdr3_nt: TGCAGCGCCCGACAGGGAATCGGGGATGAGCAGTTCTTC
j_call: TRBJ1-2; d_call: NA; v_call: TRBV4-2; clone_size: NA; cdr3_aa: CASSQDRGRDYGYTF; cdr3_nt: TGTGCCAGCAGCCAAGATAGGGGAAGGGACTATGGCTACACCTTC
j_call: TRBJ1-1; d_call: TRBD1; v_call: TRBV27; clone_size: NA; cdr3_aa: CASSLRDRSEAFF; cdr3_nt: TGTGCCAGCAGTTTAAGGGACAGATCTGAAGCTTTCTTT
j_call: TRBJ2-1; d_call: NA; v_call: TRBV29-1; clone_size: NA; cdr3_aa: CSVAPEGNEQFF; cdr3_nt: TGCAGCGTCGCACCTGAGGGGAATGAGCAGTTCTTC
j_call: TRBJ1-2; d_call: TRBD1; v_call: TRBV5-8; clone_size: once; cdr3_aa: CASSSQGDGYGYTF; cdr3_nt: TGTGCCAGCAGCTCCCAGGGGGATGGCTATGGCTACACCTTC
j_call: TRBJ1-3; d_call: NA; v_call: TRBV19; clone_size: NA; cdr3_aa: CASSSFGSLSGNTIYF; cdr3_nt: TGTGCCAGTAGTTCTTTTGGCAGCCTCTCTGGAAACACCATATATTTT
j_call: TRBJ1-2; d_call: TRBD1; v_call: TRBV6-5; clone_size: NA; cdr3_aa: CASGTAYGYTF; cdr3_nt: TGTGCCAGCGGGACAGCCTATGGCTACACCTTC
j_call: TRBJ1-1; d_call: NA; v_call: TRBV28; clone_size: NA; cdr3_aa: CAIPLGAGPNTEAFF; cdr3_nt: TGTGCCATTCCTCTAGGGGCAGGGCCGAACACTGAAGCTTTCTTT
j_call: TRBJ1-2; d_call: NA; v_call: TRBV27; clone_size: NA; cdr3_aa: CASSPNPRGGRIYGYTF; cdr3_nt: TGTGCCAGCAGTCCAAACCCCCGAGGGGGGCGAATATATGGCTACACCTTC
j_call: TRBJ1-4; d_call: NA; v_call: TRBV5-1; clone_size: once; cdr3_aa: CASSLEGGEGKLFF; cdr3_nt: TGCGCCAGCAGCTTGGAAGGAGGAGAAGGAAAACTGTTTTTT
j_call: TRBJ1-5; d_call: NA; v_call: TRBV28; clone_size: NA; cdr3_aa: CASSVAVGANQPQHF; cdr3_nt: TGTGCCAGCAGTGTCGCGGTAGGTGCAAATCAGCCCCAGCATTTT
j_call: TRBJ1-1; d_call: NA; v_call: TRBV18; clone_size: NA; cdr3_aa: CASSPSRTHPEAFF; cdr3_nt: TGTGCCAGCTCACCCTCTCGGACTCACCCTGAAGCTTTCTTT
j_call: TRBJ1-2; d_call: NA; v_call: TRBV28; clone_size: once; cdr3_aa: CASASSNYGYTF; cdr3_nt: TGTGCCAGCGCGAGCAGTAACTATGGCTACACCTTC
j_call: TRBJ1-2; d_call: NA; v_call: TRBV7-9; clone_size: NA; cdr3_aa: CASSLEGNYGYTF; cdr3_nt: TGTGCCAGCAGCTTAGAGGGGAACTATGGCTACACCTTC
j_call: TRBJ2-1; d_call: NA; v_call: TRBV5-4; clone_size: NA; cdr3_aa: CASSSVGSYNEQFF; cdr3_nt: TGTGCCAGCAGCTCCGTGGGGTCCTACAATGAGCAGTTCTTC
j_call: TRBJ1-6; d_call: TRBD1; v_call: TRBV7-9; clone_size: NA; cdr3_aa: CASSRGTGGNSPLHF; cdr3_nt: TGTGCCAGCAGCCGGGGGACAGGTGGTAATTCACCCCTCCACTTT
j_call: TRBJ1-4; d_call: TRBD1; v_call: TRBV19; clone_size: once; cdr3_aa: CATSGQALEKLFF; cdr3_nt: TGTGCCACCTCGGGACAGGCTTTAGAAAAACTGTTTTTT
j_call: TRBJ2-5; d_call: NA; v_call: TRBV28; clone_size: once; cdr3_aa: CASVPTVEETQYF; cdr3_nt: TGTGCCAGCGTGCCGACGGTGGAGGAGACCCAGTACTTC
j_call: TRBJ1-3; d_call: NA; v_call: TRBV19; clone_size: once; cdr3_aa: CASSTADSLSGNTIYF; cdr3_nt: TGTGCCAGTAGTACCGCCGACAGTCTCTCTGGAAACACCATATATTTT
j_call: TRBJ2-3; d_call: TRBD2; v_call: TRBV18; clone_size: NA; cdr3_aa: CASSPASGITDTQYF; cdr3_nt: TGTGCCAGCTCACCGGCTAGCGGTATTACAGATACGCAGTATTTT
j_call: TRBJ2-3; d_call: NA; v_call: TRBV12-5; clone_size: NA; cdr3_aa: CASGSLEDTQYF; cdr3_nt: TGTGCTAGTGGTTCCCTTGAGGATACGCAGTATTTT
j_call: TRBJ1-2; d_call: NA; v_call: TRBV19; clone_size: NA; cdr3_aa: CATSTGTGYTF; cdr3_nt: TGTGCCACCTCGACAGGCACGGGCTACACCTTC
j_call: TRBJ2-3; d_call: TRBD1; v_call: TRBV5-4; clone_size: NA; cdr3_aa: CASSSKDRVTDTQYF; cdr3_nt: TGTGCCAGCAGCTCCAAGGACAGGGTAACAGATACGCAGTATTTT
j_call: TRBJ1-1; d_call: NA; v_call: TRBV30; clone_size: NA; cdr3_aa: CAWTRALNTEAFF; cdr3_nt: TGTGCCTGGACCAGGGCGTTGAACACTGAAGCTTTCTTT
j_call: TRBJ2-1; d_call: NA; v_call: TRBV10-3; clone_size: NA; cdr3_aa: CAISTGYNEQFF; cdr3_nt: TGTGCCATCAGCACAGGGTACAATGAGCAGTTCTTC
j_call: TRBJ2-2; d_call: NA; v_call: TRBV30; clone_size: few; cdr3_aa: CAWVGQRFTGELFF; cdr3_nt: TGTGCCTGGGTAGGGCAGCGGTTCACCGGGGAGCTGTTTTTT
j_call: TRBJ1-1; d_call: NA; v_call: TRBV30; clone_size: NA; cdr3_aa: CAWSPGTGAFF; cdr3_nt: TGTGCCTGGAGTCCCGGGACTGGGGCTTTCTTT
j_call: TRBJ1-4; d_call: NA; v_call: TRBV20-1; clone_size: few; cdr3_aa: CSAGSGVKLFF; cdr3_nt: TGCAGTGCTGGGTCAGGGGTAAAACTGTTTTTT
j_call: TRBJ1-1; d_call: NA; v_call: TRBV28; clone_size: NA; cdr3_aa: CASDTGPTEAFF; cdr3_nt: TGTGCCAGTGACACAGGCCCCACTGAAGCTTTCTTT
j_call: TRBJ2-1; d_call: TRBD2; v_call: TRBV29-1; clone_size: NA; cdr3_aa: CSVALAGGQSPQFF; cdr3_nt: TGCAGCGTAGCGTTAGCGGGAGGTCAGTCACCACAGTTCTTC
j_call: TRBJ2-1; d_call: NA; v_call: TRBV9; clone_size: NA; cdr3_aa: CASSVGRAGSSYNEQFF; cdr3_nt: TGTGCCAGCAGCGTAGGTCGCGCGGGATCGTCCTACAATGAGCAGTTCTTC
j_call: TRBJ2-7; d_call: NA; v_call: TRBV28; clone_size: once; cdr3_aa: CASSSPSYEQYF; cdr3_nt: TGTGCCAGCAGTTCTCCTTCCTACGAGCAGTACTTC
j_call: TRBJ1-1; d_call: NA; v_call: TRBV5-4; clone_size: NA; cdr3_aa: CASTLRTENTEAFF; cdr3_nt: TGTGCCAGCACCCTTCGGACTGAAAACACTGAAGCTTTCTTT
j_call: TRBJ1-3; d_call: NA; v_call: TRBV28; clone_size: NA; cdr3_aa: CASSWGSIYF; cdr3_nt: TGTGCCAGCAGTTGGGGTTCCATATATTTT
j_call: TRBJ1-2; d_call: NA; v_call: TRBV2; clone_size: NA; cdr3_aa: CASSADSNYGYTF; cdr3_nt: TGTGCCAGCAGCGCGGACAGTAACTATGGCTACACCTTC
j_call: TRBJ2-3; d_call: TRBD2; v_call: TRBV4-2; clone_size: NA; cdr3_aa: CASSQVGLENTDTQYF; cdr3_nt: TGTGCCAGCAGCCAAGTGGGACTAGAGAACACAGATACGCAGTATTTT
j_call: TRBJ2-2; d_call: NA; v_call: TRBV7-2; clone_size: NA; cdr3_aa: CASSLAPQGTGELFF; cdr3_nt: TGTGCCAGCAGCTTAGCCCCGCAGGGCACCGGGGAGCTGTTTTTT
j_call: TRBJ2-3; d_call: TRBD2; v_call: TRBV5-1; clone_size: NA; cdr3_aa: CASSFGLAGTDTQYF; cdr3_nt: TGCGCCAGCAGCTTTGGACTAGCAGGCACAGATACGCAGTATTTT
j_call: TRBJ1-5; d_call: TRBD1; v_call: TRBV19; clone_size: NA; cdr3_aa: CASSTGQGGNQPQHF; cdr3_nt: TGTGCCAGTAGTACTGGACAGGGGGGCAATCAGCCCCAGCATTTT
j_call: TRBJ1-4; d_call: NA; v_call: TRBV29-1; clone_size: NA; cdr3_aa: CSVTGTSATNEKLFF; cdr3_nt: TGCAGCGTTACCGGGACATCCGCAACTAATGAAAAACTGTTTTTT
j_call: TRBJ1-3; d_call: NA; v_call: TRBV28; clone_size: NA; cdr3_aa: CASSLLVRGNTIYF; cdr3_nt: TGTGCCAGCAGTTTATTAGTCCGCGGAAACACCATATATTTT